This T cell receptor (beta chain) came from a study of blood T cell repertoires in COVID-19 (dated by TCRdb to 2018 to 2020). Turning to the overall study: Samples from collaborators originated in the United States, Italy and Spain and spanned both the acute and convalescent phases of COVID-19. A de-identified subject ID, COVID-19 status, age in years and sex were almost always included in the sample metadata. The prospective study material was composed of cDNA or gDNA derived from T cells, B-cell-depleted T cells, or PBMCs. The samples were drawn from the first 160 participants of the ongoing ImmuneRACE study and from more than 1,000 subjects provided by 6 global collaborators. Where available, HLA class I and class II types were obtained from metadata supplied by the sample provider rather than from assay-based typing. The repertoires were released in a freely available public database intended as a resource for research on the immune response to SARS-CoV-2. Subjects who had been exposed to COVID-19, were actively infected with it, or had recovered from it provided the deeply sampled blood TCRbeta repertoires that made up the dataset.

TCRbeta CDR3 regions were amplified from genomic DNA using the immunoSEQ Assay, a bias-controlled multiplex PCR. As for the authors' bioinformatics: Within the assay, amplification of reference gene primers was used to estimate how many nucleated cells each sample contained. To quantify the absolute abundance of each unique TCRbeta CDR3 rearrangement, sequence reads were collapsed and filtered. Productive Simpson clonality was computed per sample as the square root of Simpson's diversity index over productive rearrangements. TCRdb's version of the immuneACCESS table is confined to in-frame rearrangements and falls short of the full clone set. An unresolved V gene accounts for under half of the shortfall where checked; the remainder is of unknown origin. That table is the source of V, J and clone size, and D and trimming were worked out from the DNA. The sample table holds some 86,000 clones, of which roughly 83% were seen once. The ten largest clones capture approximately 34% of the sample.

Collaborating institutions collected whole blood in K2EDTA tubes following their own protocols. For TCRbeta analysis, collaborator samples were shipped as frozen whole blood, as isolated PBMCs, or as DNA extracted from either sample type. The paper's findings and limits, for the study overall: The quantity of clinical and demographic metadata differed by source and by participant and was supplied without curation.

As to this clone: Its specific antigen is unknown. No clone much larger than this one lies a single base away; base qualities are absent.

Looking up the germline V gene yields CDR1 MDHEN and CDR2 SYDVKM. From its cysteine to its phenylalanine, the CDR3 spans 15 amino acids. The sequence is cut down to CDR3 DNA, 45 bases in frame from base 1. V is pared back by 8 bases and J by 1 base, with 17 bases lying between the germline termini. The sequenced sample consisted of peripheral blood. The chain is made from TRBV28 and TRBJ2-5; the D gene is perhaps TRBD1, on 6 matching bases. This TCR derives from a woman older than 75 with active or convalescent COVID-19. Here is the DNA: TGTGCCAGCGGGGTGAGGGGACAAATCCAAGAGACCCAGTACTTC. Translation gives CASGVRGQIQETQYF. The full variable domain, with segments outside the CDR3 supplied by the reference TRBV28 and TRBJ2-5 proteins, appears as DVKVTQSSRYLVKRTGEKVFLECVQDMDHENMFWYRQDPGLGLRLIYFSYDVKMKEKGDIPEGYSVSREKKERFSLILESASTNQTSMYLCASGVRGQIQETQYFGPGTRLLVL.